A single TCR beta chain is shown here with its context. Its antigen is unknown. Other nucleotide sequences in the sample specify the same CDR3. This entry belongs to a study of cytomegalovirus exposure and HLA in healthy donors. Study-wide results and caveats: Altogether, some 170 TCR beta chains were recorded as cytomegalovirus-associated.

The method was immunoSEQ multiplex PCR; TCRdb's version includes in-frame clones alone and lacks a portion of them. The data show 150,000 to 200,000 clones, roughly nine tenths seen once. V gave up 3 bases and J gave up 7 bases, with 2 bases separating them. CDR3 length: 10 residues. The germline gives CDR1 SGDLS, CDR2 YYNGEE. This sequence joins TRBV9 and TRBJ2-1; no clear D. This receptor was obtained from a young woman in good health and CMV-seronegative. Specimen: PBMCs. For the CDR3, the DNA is TGTGCCAGCAGCGGGAATGAGCAGTTCTTC. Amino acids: CASSGNEQFF.